Detailed here is one T cell receptor (beta chain). Its antigen remains unknown. TCRdb reanalyzed the 5' RACE reads and collapses them to one entry per CDR3 protein, without DNA. Its table lists about 390,000 distinct CDR3 sequences. The data were obtained in a study of T cells expressing NK-cell markers. General study points: In a group of about 6 donors, dominant NKG2C+ clonotypes represented about 1.0-7.5% of CD8+ T cells.

This CDR3 spans 15 amino acids. Looked up from germline, CDR1 is DFQATT and CDR2 is SNEGSKA (reference sequence). The receptor was derived from a woman aged 45-65 years in good health. The chain links TRBV20-1 to TRBJ2-1. Sequencing was done on a sample of blood T cells: a sorted CD56 or NKG2C T cell subset, CD4+ or CD8+ T cells, or bulk PBMC T cells (not recorded which). This CDR3 reads CSAYRLQSSYNEQFF.